Shown below are 23 T cell receptor beta chains from a single sample sequenced in a study of blood T cell repertoires in COVID-19. The data were produced by immunoSEQ multiplex PCR, yet TCRdb's version contains in-frame clones alone and is incomplete. The sample contains 84,000 or so clones, about 92% of which appear only once. The sequencing input was peripheral blood. These receptors originate from a woman aged 55-69 years with active COVID-19.

The chain combines TRBV7-2 with TRBJ2-1; 9 bases match TRBD1. The CDR3 loop spans 16 amino acids. Trimming took 5 bases from V and 7 from J; bases not matched to a gene: 12. Germline V gene data show CDR1 as SGHTA and CDR2 as FQGNSA. The CDR3, as DNA: TGTGCCAGCAGCCTACTTAACAGGGGGCTGGGAAATGAGCAGTTCTTC. Translation gives CASSLLNRGLGNEQFF.

Of note for this clone: Within the sample, other DNA sequences also encode this same CDR3. The chain couples TRBV5-1 to TRBJ1-5; weak D call: TRBD1 (5 bases). Germline V gene sequence: CDR1 SGHRS, CDR2 YFSETQ. The CDR3 runs 15 residues. V shed 0 bases and J shed 2 bases, with 9 bases lying between them. In DNA form, the CDR3 reads TGCGCCAGCAGCTTGGGGCAGGGCGGCAATCAGCCCCAGCATTTT. Its translation: CASSLGQGGNQPQHF.

The genes are TRBV4-3 and TRBJ2-7, with D unresolved. V gave up 0 bases and J gave up 6 bases, with 9 bases separating them. The CDR3 contains 13 residues. Germline lookup yields CDR1 LGHNA and CDR2 YSLEER. The CDR3 region has the DNA TGCGCCAGCAGCCAAGACAGGTGGGTCGAGCAGTACTTC. This sequence encodes CASSQDRWVEQYF.

V is TRBV7-9 and J is TRBJ2-1; tentatively, D is TRBD1 (7 bases). This CDR3 spans 16 amino acids. V lost 1 base to trimming and J lost 2 bases, with 12 bases between them. Germline loops: CDR1 SEHNR, CDR2 FQNEAQ (reference sequence). CDR3 region: CASSLGSRGAYNEQFF. In DNA, the CDR3 is TGTGCCAGCAGCTTAGGTAGCAGGGGGGCCTACAATGAGCAGTTCTTC.

The chain is built from TRBV11-3 and TRBJ1-1, with a tentative D call TRBD1 (5 bases). CDR1 and CDR2 from the germline V gene are SGHNT and YENEEA. V shed 5 bases and J shed 8 bases, with 12 bases lying between them. This CDR3 comprises 12 residues. The CDR3 region is CASSPGGDEAFF. The CDR3 DNA reads as TGTGCCAGCAGCCCCGGGGGGGACGAAGCTTTCTTT. Using reference TRBV11-3 and TRBJ1-1 for the parts outside the CDR3, the full variable domain is EAGVVQSPRYKIIEKKQPVAFWCNPISGHNTLYWYLQNLGQGPELLIRYENEEAVDDSQLPKDRFSAERLKGVDSTLKIQPAELGDSAVYLCASSPGGDEAFFGQGTRLTVV.

V usage is TRBV12-2 and J usage is TRBJ1-2; TRBD1, the D gene given by the table, was not confirmed from the DNA. TRBV12-2 is an annotated pseudogene. The CDR3 sequence is 13 residues long. For the CDR3, the DNA is TGTGCAAGTCGCTTAGGGGGCGTAGATGGCTACACCTTC. Encoded protein: CASRLGGVDGYTF.

The chain links TRBV9 to TRBJ2-7; TRBD1 aligns across 8 bases. Trimming took 4 bases from V and 3 from J; bases not matched to a gene: 21. CDR3 length: 19 amino acids. Germline CDR1 is SGDLS and CDR2 is YYNGEE. The CDR3 region has the DNA TGTGCCAGCAGCCATCCCCGCGGTCTTGGGCAGGGGGCCGTCTACGAGCAGTACTTC. As protein: CASSHPRGLGQGAVYEQYF.

This chain joins TRBV5-6 and TRBJ2-2; a possible D gene is TRBD2 (6 bases). This CDR3 spans 14 amino acids. Trimming took off 0 bases at V and 7 bases at J, with 10 bases between the two ends. Germline V lookup: CDR1 SGHDT, CDR2 YYEEEE. CDR3 residues: CASSLDPSDGELFF. The CDR3 DNA is TGTGCCAGCAGCTTGGACCCTAGCGACGGGGAGCTGTTTTTT.

The genes are TRBV29-1 and TRBJ2-1, with 9 bases aligning to TRBD2. The CDR3 consists of 16 residues. The V and J ends lost 6 bases and 7 bases, in that order; junction bases with no gene match: 16. Germline V gives CDR1 SQVTM, CDR2 ANQGSEA. CDR3 amino acids: CSVLKGGGRAKNEQFF. The CDR3, as DNA: TGCAGCGTCCTCAAGGGGGGCGGGAGGGCCAAGAATGAGCAGTTCTTC.

The V call is TRBV11-2, the J call TRBJ2-2; 7 nucleotides align to TRBD1. In germline, CDR1 is SGHAT, CDR2 FQNNGV. V was clipped by 7 bases and J by 3 bases; unmatched bases: 11. This CDR3 comprises 16 residues. CDR3 nucleotide sequence: TGTGCCAGCACCCTAGGGGGCAGGTGGCACACCGGGGAGCTGTTTTTT. Translated: CASTLGGRWHTGELFF.

The V call is TRBV6-5, the J call TRBJ2-1; 9 bases agree with TRBD2. The trim removed 2 bases at V and 6 bases at J, leaving 5 bases unmatched. The CDR3 spans 15 residues. Germline CDR1 is MNHEY and CDR2 is SVGAGI. CDR3 nucleotides: TGTGCCAGCAGTTACGGGGGACTAGCAATCAATGAGCAGTTCTTC. Translation gives CASSYGGLAINEQFF.

The chain recombines TRBV7-8 with TRBJ2-2; no firm D call. Deletions cut 5 bases from V and 6 bases from J, with 7 bases between. The germline CDR1 and CDR2 sequences are SGHVS and FQNEAQ. This CDR3 spans 12 amino acids. The CDR3: CASSRAPGELFF. CDR3 nucleotide sequence: TGTGCCAGCAGCCGGGCCCCCGGGGAGCTGTTTTTT.

V usage is TRBV18 and J usage is TRBJ1-2; 7 bases fit TRBD1. This CDR3 has 17 amino acids. V lost 3 bases and J lost 7; bases outside the gene matches: 17. CDR1 and CDR2 from the germline V gene are KGHSH and LQKENI. The CDR3 region has the DNA TGTGCCAGCTCACCCCAGAACAGTTTAAGGGGGCGCGGTGGCTACACCTTC. Translated, it gives CASSPQNSLRGRGGYTF.

CDR3 sequence (DNA): TGTGCCAGCAGTCTGGGACAAAAAGAGACCCAGTACTTC. This translates into CASSLGQKETQYF. The chain has TRBV28 and TRBJ2-5, with a tentative D call TRBD1 (6 bases). There are 13 residues in the CDR3. Germline-derived CDR1 and CDR2 are MDHEN and SYDVKM. Between the trimmed V and J ends, which lost 5 bases and 3 bases, there was a span of 10 bases.

The V call is TRBV7-9, the J call TRBJ2-7; TRBD1 matches 8 bases. This CDR3 comprises 14 residues. The germline CDR1 and CDR2 sequences are SEHNR and FQNEAQ (reference sequence). With V trimmed by 6 bases and J by 6 bases, 10 bases remained unmatched. The chain's CDR3 is CASSYTGTGGEQYF. The DNA for the CDR3 is TGTGCCAGCAGTTACACCGGGACAGGCGGCGAGCAGTACTTC.

The rearrangement links TRBV11-3 to TRBJ2-1, with D maybe TRBD2 (5 bases). Germline values: CDR1 SGHNT, CDR2 YENEEA. CDR3 size: 13 residues. Trimming took off 2 bases at V and 7 bases at J, with 9 bases between the two ends. CDR3 protein: CASSLLSGNEQFF. DNA of the CDR3: TGTGCCAGCAGCTTACTGTCGGGAAATGAGCAGTTCTTC.

The chain couples TRBV10-1 to TRBJ2-7; the D gene is possibly TRBD1 (5 bases). V shed 4 bases and J shed 4 bases, with 11 bases lying between them. Germline CDR1 and CDR2: WNHNN and SYGVQD (reference sequence). This CDR3 has 13 residues. The CDR3 DNA is TGCGCCAGCAGTGGCCCAGGGATGTACGAGCAGTACTTC. Protein: CASSGPGMYEQYF.

The chain couples TRBV12-2 to TRBJ1-2; TRBD1 was called by the table and not checked on the DNA. TRBV12-2 represents a pseudogene. The CDR3 extends over 17 amino acids. CDR3 coding DNA: TGTGCAAGTCGCTTAGCGTCCTGGACAGGGAAGAACTATGGCTACACCTTC. Amino acids: CASRLASWTGKNYGYTF.

The chain is built from TRBV7-2 and TRBJ2-7; 11 bases match TRBD1. The CDR3 covers 14 residues. V gave up 5 bases and J gave up 6 bases; unmatched junction bases: 6. Per the germline V gene, CDR1 is SGHTA and CDR2 is FQGNSA. The DNA of the CDR3 is TGTGCCAGCAGCCGTCCGGGGACAGGGGGCGAGCAGTACTTC. It yields the protein CASSRPGTGGEQYF. The full variable domain, with the rest looked up from reference TRBV7-2 and TRBJ2-7, is GAGVSQSPSNKVTEKGKDVELRCDPISGHTALYWYRQSLGQGLEFLIYFQGNSAPDKSGLPSDRFSAERTGGSVSTLTIQRTQQEDSAVYLCASSRPGTGGEQYFGPGTRLTVT.

The chain is built from TRBV15 and TRBJ1-5, with 9 bases that match TRBD1. The CDR3 length is 17 residues. Per germline, CDR1 LNHNV and CDR2 YYDKDF (reference sequence). The J segment lost 7 bases and the V segment lost 3 bases, leaving 13 bases of the junction unmatched. Written as DNA, the CDR3 is TGTGCCACCAGCAGCCAATTACAGGGGGCGCTTGGGCAGCCCCAGCATTTT. Protein: CATSSQLQGALGQPQHF.

V usage is TRBV6-5 and J usage is TRBJ2-1; 14 bases are a match to TRBD2. Germline trimming cut 7 bases from V and 7 bases from J; bases unmatched to any gene: 6. Germline V gene data show CDR1 as MNHEY and CDR2 as SVGAGI. This CDR3 comprises 15 residues. CDR3 protein: CASNTGTSGSNEQFF. CDR3 coding DNA: TGTGCCAGCAATACCGGGACTAGCGGGAGTAATGAGCAGTTCTTC.

The genes are TRBV6-6 and TRBJ1-4, with D hard to call. This CDR3 spans 11 amino acids. Germline assignment: CDR1 MNHNY and CDR2 SVGAGI (reference sequence). Trimming cost V 9 bases and J 5 bases, with 7 bases left between them. The CDR3 loop reads CASFGNEKLFF. The CDR3 DNA reads as TGTGCCAGTTTCGGGAATGAAAAACTGTTTTTT.

The chain is built from TRBV19 and TRBJ1-2; D is uncertain. Trimming took 4 bases from V and 1 from J, leaving 4 bases between them. The CDR3 length is 12 residues. The germline V gene has CDR1 LNHDA and CDR2 SQIVND (reference sequence). DNA of the CDR3: TGTGCCAGTAGTACCAGTAACTATGGCTACACCTTC. Translating it yields CASSTSNYGYTF. The variable domain in full, with the rest retrieved from reference TRBV19 and TRBJ1-2, is DGGITQSPKYLFRKEGQNVTLSCEQNLNHDAMYWYRQDPGQGLRLIYYSQIVNDFQKGDIAEGYSVSREKKESFPLTVTSAQKNPTAFYLCASSTSNYGYTFGSGTRLTVV.